Sequencing of this T cell receptor beta chain was carried out in a study of CD8 T cells in ankylosing spondylitis. General study findings and limits: CD8+ cells made up the disease-linked clones, which were relatively rare in peripheral blood.

TCRdb re-called the 5' RACE reads through MiXCR, storing one row per CDR3 protein. The sample lists a few hundred thousand distinct CDR3 sequences, about 20% occurring once. In regard to this clonotype: Its target is unknown.

The TCR sequence derives from a male donor with ankylosing spondylitis or in good health (not recorded which). Material: blood, either unsorted or a sorted T cell fraction (not recorded which).

CDR3 sequence (DNA): TGTGCCAGCAGTATGGGGATTAGCGGGAGGGGGACAGATACGCAGTATTTT. Translation: CASSMGISGRGTDTQYF. The J gene is TRBJ2-3, the V gene TRBV6-1; 11 bases map to TRBD2. CDR1 and CDR2 (germline): MNHNS, SASEGT. The trim removed 5 bases at V and 3 bases at J, leaving 10 bases unmatched. This CDR3 comprises 17 residues.